The entry below describes one TCR beta chain. Data came from immunoSEQ multiplex PCR; TCRdb stores just in-frame clones and leaves some out. The table lists about 76,000 clones, around 80% of them singletons, with approximately 1.7% in the top ten. V dropped 5 bases and J dropped 6 bases, with 10 bases sitting between them. This CDR3 contains 13 residues. Per germline, CDR1 SGHNT and CDR2 YENEEA. The data stem from a study of OX40 agonist ivuxolimab in advanced cancers. For the study at large: An anti-OX40 (CD134) antibody with agonistic activity, ivuxolimab, was administered to patients.

The rearrangement joins TRBV11-3 to TRBJ2-2, with a weak D call TRBD1 (5 bases). The material sequenced was CD4+ or CD8+ T cells sorted from blood, taken in a trial of the OX40 agonist ivuxolimab. This sequence was found in an adult with an advanced solid tumor such as melanoma, head and neck, liver or kidney cancer. The CDR3 spells CASSPDRAGELFF. The CDR3 bases are TGTGCCAGCAGCCCTGACAGAGCCGGGGAGCTGTTTTTT. Combining the CDR3 with reference TRBV11-3 and TRBJ2-2 gives the whole variable domain EAGVVQSPRYKIIEKKQPVAFWCNPISGHNTLYWYLQNLGQGPELLIRYENEEAVDDSQLPKDRFSAERLKGVDSTLKIQPAELGDSAVYLCASSPDRAGELFFGEGSRLTVL.